These 10 T cell receptor beta chains were sequenced from one sample in a study of response to subunit inactivated influenza vaccine. MiXCR was run by TCRdb on the RT-PCR reads, yielding one entry per CDR3 protein. Of around 530,000 distinct CDR3 sequences listed, about 11% are singletons. The input for sequencing was PBMCs from blood, taken on the day of vaccination. These receptors were obtained from a man aged 45-65 years who received an inactivated influenza vaccine.

A single count supports this clonotype. In DNA form, the CDR3 reads TGCGCCAGCAGCAACCCCCCGTCCGGGAGCGGTACCGGGGAGCTGTTTTTT. It codes for CASSNPPSGSGTGELFF. The gene calls are TRBV5-1 and TRBJ2-2, with a possible D match to TRBD2 (6 bases). Germline V CDR1 and CDR2: SGHRS, YFSETQ. The CDR3 totals 17 residues. The ends were cut back, 4 bases at V and 5 bases at J, with 21 bases in the middle.

CDR3 coding DNA: TGTGCCAGCAGCTCCCGGGACAGTTCTGAAGCTTTCTTT. Protein product: CASSSRDSSEAFF. This chain joins TRBV27 and TRBJ1-1; 7 bases are shared with TRBD1. V lost 6 bases to trimming and J lost 6 bases; unmatched junction nucleotides: 7. This CDR3 comprises 13 residues. The germline V gene encodes CDR1 MNHEY and CDR2 SMNVEV (reference sequence).

This clonotype has more than one count but fewer than ten. The chain uses TRBV24-1 and TRBJ2-3, with D perhaps matching TRBD2 (5 bases). V was pared by 7 bases and J by 7 bases, with 11 bases between. Germline V gives CDR1 KGHDR, CDR2 SFDVKD. The CDR3 is 12 amino acids. CDR3 sequence (DNA): TGTGCCACCAGAGGCGTCGGGAATACGCAGTATTTT. Its translation is CATRGVGNTQYF.

This clonotype was seen at least ten times. The gene calls are TRBV20-1 and TRBJ1-5, with 7 bases matching TRBD1. The CDR3 covers 15 residues. Germline assignment: CDR1 DFQATT and CDR2 SNEGSKA (reference sequence). Trimming at V came to 0 bases and at J to 4 bases, leaving 6 bases not matched to a gene. CDR3 DNA sequence: TGCAGTGCTAGAGATGGACAGGTGGAAAATCAGCCCCAGCATTTT. This encodes CSARDGQVENQPQHF.

The J gene is TRBJ1-5, the V gene TRBV2, with D possibly TRBD1 on 6 matching bases. This CDR3 comprises 14 residues. The V gene lost 7 bases and the J gene lost 4 bases, with 14 bases spanning the gap. Germline values: CDR1 SNHLY, CDR2 FYNNEI. The CDR3 DNA reads TGTGCCAGCACCTGGGACACGGAAAATCAGCCCCAGCATTTT. This translates into CASTWDTENQPQHF. The whole variable domain, filled in from reference TRBV2 and TRBJ1-5, reads EPEVTQTPSHQVTQMGQEVILRCVPISNHLYFYWYRQILGQKVEFLVSFYNNEISEKSEIFDDQFSVERPDGSNFTLKIRSTKLEDSAMYFCASTWDTENQPQHFGDGTRLSIL.

This clonotype has a handful of counts. The rearrangement joins TRBV10-3 to TRBJ2-1; 7 bases align to TRBD1. CDR3 length: 13 amino acids. V lost 10 bases to trimming and J lost 7 bases; unmatched junction nucleotides: 10. CDR1 is ENHRY and CDR2 is SYGVKD in the germline V gene. This chain's CDR3 is CATHPGTANEQFF. The CDR3 region has the DNA TGTGCCACACATCCAGGGACAGCGAATGAGCAGTTCTTC.

Points on this clonotype: The junction departs from the called germline gene at one end, perhaps through a read error. The CDR3 DNA reads TGTGCCAGCAGCTCCACCGAGCGGGGATTGAAGACTGAAGCTTTCTTT. Translation gives CASSSTERGLKTEAFF. The V call is TRBV7-2, the J call TRBJ1-1; D not certain. The germline V gene encodes CDR1 SGHTA and CDR2 FQGNSA. This CDR3 is built from 16 residues.

The chain is built from TRBV14 and TRBJ2-5; D is undetermined. The CDR3 extends over 14 amino acids. Germline V CDR1 and CDR2: SGHDN, FVKESK. Trimming stripped 2 bases from V and 4 bases from J, with 11 bases between. DNA of the CDR3: TGTGCCAGCAGCCAAATAACCACACGAGAGACCCAGTACTTC. Its translation: CASSQITTRETQYF.

The DNA for the CDR3 is TGTGCCAGCAGTTTAACAGTAAGCGATGAGCAGTTCTTC. This encodes CASSLTVSDEQFF. This chain joins TRBV12-3 or TRBV12-4 and TRBJ2-1; D gene unclear. Trimming stripped 2 bases from V and 8 bases from J, with 10 bases between. The CDR3 extends over 13 amino acids.

The rearrangement links TRBV9 to TRBJ2-5, with 7 bases that match TRBD2. J was trimmed by 5 bases and V by 0 bases; bases with no gene match: 13. CDR3 length equals 17 residues. Per germline, CDR1 SGDLS and CDR2 YYNGEE. CDR3 nucleotides: TGTGCCAGCAGCGTAGGGGCCAGCGGGGTTGCTATTGAGACCCAGTACTTC. Translating it yields CASSVGASGVAIETQYF.